This passage covers 12 T cell receptor beta chains from one sample sequenced in a study of T cell repertoires and Cas9 in healthy adults. Clones were sequenced by immunoSEQ multiplex PCR, and TCRdb holds only the in-frame ones, with some missing. The sample holds tens of thousands of clones, around 93% seen once. Sample: CD4+ effector T cells (CD127+, CD25-, CD137-, CD154-) from PBMCs; culture status not recorded. The receptors derive from a human donor in good health.

The CDR3 reads CASSLGTGGYPYSPLHF. CDR3 DNA sequence: TGTGCCAGCAGCCTAGGGACAGGGGGATATCCTTATTCACCCCTCCACTTT. The chain links TRBV5-6 to TRBJ1-6; 11 positions match TRBD1. The germline gives CDR1 SGHDT, CDR2 YYEEEE. CDR3 length: 17 residues. V shed 4 bases, J shed 8 bases, and the junction held 11 bases outside the gene matches.

A single count supports this clone. The chain links TRBV30 to TRBJ1-2; D unresolved. Germline-derived CDR1 and CDR2 are GTSNPN and SVGIG (reference sequence). The CDR3 sequence is 12 residues long. The ends were cut back, 2 bases at V and 8 bases at J, with 12 bases in the middle. CDR3 sequence reads: CAWSPHRPGYTF. The CDR3 DNA reads TGTGCCTGGAGTCCTCACCGTCCCGGCTACACCTTC.

This rearrangement joins TRBV6-6 to TRBJ2-2, with a weak D call TRBD1 (5 bases). The CDR3 is 13 amino acids. V lost 6 bases and J lost 7, with 12 bases in between. The V gene's germline CDR1 is MNHNY and CDR2 SVGAGI (reference sequence). CDR3 sequence reads: CASRTSGIGELFF. The CDR3 DNA reads TGTGCCAGCAGGACGTCAGGGATCGGGGAGCTGTTTTTT.

This chain joins TRBV20-1 and TRBJ2-5; D gene ambiguous. This CDR3 is built from 11 residues. From germline, CDR1 is DFQATT and CDR2 SNEGSKA (reference sequence). V was clipped by 7 bases and J by 1 base, with 7 bases between them. CDR3 in amino acids: CSVQPQETQYF. Written as DNA, the CDR3 is TGCAGTGTACAGCCCCAAGAGACCCAGTACTTC.

The genes are TRBV6-1 and TRBJ1-5; no reliable D call. The CDR3 loop spans 15 amino acids. V gave up 0 bases and J gave up 2 bases, with 8 bases separating them. Germline CDR1 is MNHNS and CDR2 is SASEGT. CDR3 loop: CASSEAPAGNQPQHF. DNA of the CDR3: TGTGCCAGCAGTGAAGCTCCGGCAGGCAATCAGCCCCAGCATTTT.

The rearrangement links TRBV2 to TRBJ1-1; TRBD1 matches 7 bases. The CDR3 extends over 17 amino acids. Germline CDR1 reads SNHLY; CDR2 reads FYNNEI. J gave up 1 base and V 3 bases, and 11 bases lay outside the gene matches. The CDR3 nucleotides read TGTGCCAGCAGTGATTGGCCCCATTACAGGGGGAACACTGAAGCTTTCTTT. Protein product: CASSDWPHYRGNTEAFF.

Written as DNA, the CDR3 is TGTGCCACCAGCAGAGACTTTGTGGCCTACAATGAGCAGTTCTTC. Its translation is CATSRDFVAYNEQFF. The chain uses TRBV15 and TRBJ2-1; the D is unclear. CDR3 length: 15 amino acids. The V gene's germline CDR1 is LNHNV and CDR2 YYDKDF (reference sequence). V was pared by 0 bases and J by 2 bases, with 8 bases between.

This clone occurred once. This rearrangement joins TRBV25-1 to TRBJ2-3; D ambiguous. The germline CDR1 and CDR2 sequences are MGHDK and SYGVNS. The V gene lost 6 bases and the J gene lost 0 bases, with 13 bases spanning the gap. The CDR3 consists of 15 residues. CDR3: CASRSTSFSTDTQYF. CDR3 nucleotides: TGTGCCAGCAGGTCGACGTCCTTTAGCACAGATACGCAGTATTTT.

This clone was recorded only once. In nucleotides, the CDR3 is TGTGCCAGCAGCCCGACTAGAGGGGCGAACACCGGGGAGCTGTTTTTT. It codes for CASSPTRGANTGELFF. This chain uses TRBV5-4 with TRBJ2-2; D is perhaps TRBD2 (6 bases). Germline V gene lookup returns CDR1 SGHNT and CDR2 YYREEE (reference sequence). The CDR3 contains 16 residues. V gave up 4 bases and J gave up 0 bases, with 13 bases separating them.

V gene TRBV7-9 combines with J gene TRBJ1-4; TRBD1 might be the D (5 bases). Trimming removed 1 base at V and 8 bases at J, with 17 bases between. CDR3 length: 16 amino acids. CDR1 SEHNR and CDR2 FQNEAQ come from the germline V gene (reference sequence). CDR3 in DNA: TGTGCCAGCAGCTTAGGGTCCGGGGGGATCACCGAAAAACTGTTTTTT. Translated, it gives CASSLGSGGITEKLFF.

V is TRBV6-5 and J is TRBJ2-7; D gene uncertain. Germline V gene sequence: CDR1 MNHEY, CDR2 SVGAGI. V shed 2 bases and J shed 2 bases, with 10 bases lying between them. This CDR3 has 14 residues. CDR3: CASSYTLGAYEQYV. The DNA for the CDR3 is TGTGCCAGCAGTTACACACTCGGCGCCTACGAGCAGTACGTC.

V usage is TRBV12-5 and J usage is TRBJ2-7; D call uncertain. Germline-derived CDR1 and CDR2 are LGHNT and FRNRAP. V was shortened by 3 bases and J by 6 bases, with 6 bases between the two germline ends. CDR3 length: 11 residues. Here the CDR3 DNA reads TGTGCTAGTGGTTTCTCCCGCGAGCAGTACGTC. It is translated as CASGFSREQYV.